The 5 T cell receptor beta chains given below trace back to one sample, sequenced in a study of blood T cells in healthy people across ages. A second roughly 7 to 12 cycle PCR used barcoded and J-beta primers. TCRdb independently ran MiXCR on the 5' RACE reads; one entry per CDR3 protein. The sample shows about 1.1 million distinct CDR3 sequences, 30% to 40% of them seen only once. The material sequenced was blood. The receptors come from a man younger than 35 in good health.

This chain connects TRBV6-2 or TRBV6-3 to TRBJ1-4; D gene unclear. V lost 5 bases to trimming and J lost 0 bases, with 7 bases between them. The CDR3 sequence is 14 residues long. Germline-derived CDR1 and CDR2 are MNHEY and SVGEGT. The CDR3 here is CASSPRTTNEKLFF. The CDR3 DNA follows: TGTGCCAGCAGTCCTCGTACAACTAATGAAAAACTGTTTTTT.

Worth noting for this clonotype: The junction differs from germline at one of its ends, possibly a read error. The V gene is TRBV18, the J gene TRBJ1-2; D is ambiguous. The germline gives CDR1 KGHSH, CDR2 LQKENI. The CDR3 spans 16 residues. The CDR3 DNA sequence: TGTGCCAACTCACCAACGATTCGGGGAGTCGACTATGGCTACACCTTC. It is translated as CANSPTIRGVDYGYTF.

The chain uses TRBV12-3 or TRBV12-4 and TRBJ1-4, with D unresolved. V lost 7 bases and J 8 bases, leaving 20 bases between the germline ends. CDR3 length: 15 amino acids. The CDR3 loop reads CASNPSGLMGEKLFF. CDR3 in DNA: TGTGCCAGCAACCCGTCGGGGTTGATGGGCGAAAAACTGTTTTTT.

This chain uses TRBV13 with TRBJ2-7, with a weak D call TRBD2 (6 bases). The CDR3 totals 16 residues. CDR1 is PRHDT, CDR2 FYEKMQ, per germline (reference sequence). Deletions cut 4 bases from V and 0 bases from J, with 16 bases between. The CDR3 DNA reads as TGTGCCAGCAGCTCGGAGTTTGCGGGGCCCTCCTACGAGCAGTACTTC. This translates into CASSSEFAGPSYEQYF.

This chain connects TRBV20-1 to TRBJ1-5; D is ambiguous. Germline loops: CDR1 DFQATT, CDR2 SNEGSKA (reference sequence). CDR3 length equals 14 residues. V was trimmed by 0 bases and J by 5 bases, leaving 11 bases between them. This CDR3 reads CSARDDRTHQPQHF. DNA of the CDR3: TGCAGTGCTAGAGACGATAGGACTCATCAGCCCCAGCATTTT.